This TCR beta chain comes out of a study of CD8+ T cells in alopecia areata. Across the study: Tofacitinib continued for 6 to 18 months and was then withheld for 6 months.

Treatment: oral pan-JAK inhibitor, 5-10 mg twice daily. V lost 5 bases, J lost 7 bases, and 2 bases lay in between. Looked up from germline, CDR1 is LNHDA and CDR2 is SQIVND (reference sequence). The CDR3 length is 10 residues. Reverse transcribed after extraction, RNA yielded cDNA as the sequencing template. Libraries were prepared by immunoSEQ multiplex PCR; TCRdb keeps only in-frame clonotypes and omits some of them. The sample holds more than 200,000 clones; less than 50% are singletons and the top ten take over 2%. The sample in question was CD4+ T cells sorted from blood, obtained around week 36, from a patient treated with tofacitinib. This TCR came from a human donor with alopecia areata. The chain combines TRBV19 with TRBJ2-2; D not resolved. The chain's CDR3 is CASSFGELFF. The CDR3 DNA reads TGTGCCAGTAGTTTCGGGGAGCTGTTTTTT.